Detailed here is one T cell receptor (beta chain). Which antigen it targets is not known. No qualities accompany the bases; no much larger clone lies one base away. This sample stems from a study of control samples from healthy donors and cancer patients (dated by TCRdb to the early 2020s). Including the terminal cysteine and phenylalanine, the CDR3 comprises 15 residues. The retained sequence is limited to the CDR3, 45 bases, with the frame set at the first base. Trimming costs V 2 bases and J 1 base, and their ends lie 9 bases apart. Based on the germline V gene, the CDR1 and CDR2 sequences are MNHEY and SVGAGI. The library came from the immunoSEQ multiplex PCR assay. Entries here come from immuneACCESS through TCRdb and include only in-frame sequences with V and J called. Some clones fail to appear in such tables; in the studies checked, an unresolved V gene covers under half of the shortfall, and the cause of the remainder is unknown. In all, the sample holds 25,000 to 35,000 clones, and roughly 91% of those were seen once. The ten largest clones add up to more than 10% of the sample.

Sequencing was carried out using PBMCs. This TCR came from a man aged 45-65 years with lung cancer. The sequence links TRBV6-5 to TRBJ2-1, with no confidently assigned D gene. The sequenced DNA: TGTGCCAGCAGTTACGAGTGGTCGTCCTACAATGAGCAGTTCTTC. The translation is CASSYEWSSYNEQFF.